The next 27 T cell receptor beta chains were all read from a single sample in a study of neurological immune-mediated disorders. TCRdb itself ran the 5' RACE reads through MiXCR, one entry per CDR3 protein. The top ten clones hold 6.5% to 8% of a sample with tens of thousands of distinct CDR3 sequences, less than 15% of them seen once. The sequenced sample was PBMCs. The source is a woman aged 45-59 years in good health.

This clonotype has at least ten counts. CDR3 loop: CAWSVRWGTEAFF. The CDR3 nucleotides read TGTGCCTGGAGTGTCCGGTGGGGCACTGAAGCTTTCTTT. The rearrangement joins TRBV30 to TRBJ1-1, with D uncertain. Trimming stripped 0 bases from V and 4 bases from J, with 9 bases between. This CDR3 comprises 13 residues. Germline assignment: CDR1 GTSNPN and CDR2 SVGIG (reference sequence). The variable domain in full, with the rest retrieved from reference TRBV30 and TRBJ1-1, is SQTIHQWPATLVQPVGSPLSLECTVEGTSNPNLYWYRQAAGRGLQLLFYSVGIGQISSEVPQNLSASRPQDRQFILSSKKLLLSDSGFYLCAWSVRWGTEAFFGQGTRLTVV.

This clonotype was found many times. The genes are TRBV5-1 and TRBJ1-1, with D tentatively TRBD1 (5 bases). Germline V gives CDR1 SGHRS, CDR2 YFSETQ. The CDR3 consists of 13 residues. V lost 4 bases, J lost 6 bases, and 13 bases lay in between. This CDR3 reads CASSPAGHPEAFF. In nucleotides, the CDR3 is TGCGCCAGCAGCCCTGCAGGGCACCCTGAAGCTTTCTTT.

As concerns this clonotype: Its ends do not fully match the called genes, so a read error is possible. The CDR3 region is CASGSRQVSLNTETFF. The DNA for the CDR3 is TGTGCTAGTGGTTCCCGACAGGTGTCTTTGAACACTGAAACTTTCTTT. The V call is TRBV12-5, the J call TRBJ1-1; D is possibly TRBD1 (6 bases). The CDR3 has 16 amino acids. Germline V gene sequence: CDR1 LGHNT, CDR2 FRNRAP. The full variable domain, rest sourced from reference TRBV12-5 and TRBJ1-1, is DARVTQTPRHKVTEMGQEVTMRCQPILGHNTVFWYRQTMMQGLELLAYFRNRAPLDDSGMPKDRFSAEMPDATLATLKIQPSEPRDSAVYFCASGSRQVSLNTETFFGQGTRLTVV.

There are many counts of this clonotype. The CDR3 DNA is TGTGCCACCAGCAGAGATCCACACCGGGGTACTGAAGCTTTCTTT. Protein: CATSRDPHRGTEAFF. The chain combines TRBV15 with TRBJ1-1; unclear D gene. Trimming removed 0 bases at V and 5 bases at J, with 13 bases between. CDR3 size: 15 residues. Per germline, CDR1 LNHNV and CDR2 YYDKDF (reference sequence).

This clonotype was observed many times. The chain combines TRBV27 with TRBJ2-3; a weak D match, TRBD1 (6 bases). The germline CDR1 and CDR2 sequences are MNHEY and SMNVEV (reference sequence). CDR3 size: 14 residues. Trimming removed 2 bases at V and 10 bases at J, with 16 bases between. The CDR3 is CASSLMGAQPPQYF. CDR3 in DNA: TGTGCCAGCAGTTTAATGGGGGCACAACCCCCGCAGTATTTT.

This clonotype was observed at least ten times. CDR3 amino acids: CASSLLAGEETQYF. CDR3 nucleotides: TGCGCCAGCAGCCTATTAGCGGGAGAGGAGACCCAGTACTTC. This rearrangement joins TRBV5-1 to TRBJ2-5, with TRBD2 matching over 9 bases. Germline assignment: CDR1 SGHRS and CDR2 YFSETQ. Trimming took 4 bases from V and 5 from J; bases not matched to a gene: 6. The CDR3 sequence is 14 residues long.

Many counts were recorded for this clonotype. The chain employs TRBV5-1 and TRBJ2-5; 9 positions agree with TRBD2. The CDR3 has 14 residues. Germline loops: CDR1 SGHRS, CDR2 YFSETQ. V shed 5 bases and J 2 bases; nucleotides not matched to a gene: 4. This CDR3 reads CASRRLAVQETQYF. For the CDR3, the DNA is TGCGCCAGCAGAAGACTAGCGGTACAAGAGACCCAGTACTTC.

This clonotype came up many times. The J gene is TRBJ2-7, the V gene TRBV12-3 or TRBV12-4, with D unclear. The ends were cut back, 6 bases at V and 6 bases at J, with 21 bases in the middle. The length of the CDR3 is 15 residues. The CDR3 bases are TGTGCCAGCAGCCGTGGGATGTTGGGTTCTGCCGAGCAGTACTTC. It specifies CASSRGMLGSAEQYF.

This clonotype was counted many times. As DNA, the CDR3 is TGTGCCAGCAGTTTACGACAGGGGTCGAGTACTGAAGCTTTCTTT. This encodes CASSLRQGSSTEAFF. The chain joins TRBV12-3 or TRBV12-4 to TRBJ1-1, with 8 bases aligning to TRBD1. With 2 bases clipped from V and 5 bases from J, the junction kept 7 bases outside the gene matches. The CDR3 is made up of 15 amino acids.

The table lists this clonotype with many counts. The chain employs TRBV12-3 or TRBV12-4 and TRBJ2-7; TRBD2 might be the D (6 bases). The CDR3 runs to 14 residues. The V end was cut by 3 bases, the J end by 7 bases, with 16 bases between. CDR3 nucleotide sequence: TGTGCCAGCAGTTTTTTCAGTGGGCGGGGAGAGCAGTACTTC. It codes for CASSFFSGRGEQYF.

This clonotype has at least ten counts. The chain carries TRBV20-1 and TRBJ2-3; 9 bases match TRBD2. V lost 0 bases and J lost 0; bases outside the gene matches: 4. Germline V gene data show CDR1 as DFQATT and CDR2 as SNEGSKA (reference sequence). The CDR3 totals 16 residues. The CDR3, as DNA: TGCAGTGCTAGAGACCCTAGCGGGACAAGCACAGATACGCAGTATTTT. Translating it yields CSARDPSGTSTDTQYF.

The table lists this clonotype with a few counts. V usage is TRBV20-1 and J usage is TRBJ1-5; unclear D gene. V was shortened by 2 bases and J by 0 bases, with 8 bases between the two germline ends. The CDR3 has 14 residues. In germline, CDR1 is DFQATT, CDR2 SNEGSKA (reference sequence). The CDR3 nucleotides are TGCAGTGCTAGACAGATTAATAGCAATCAGCCCCAGCATTTT. Protein sequence: CSARQINSNQPQHF.

The sample holds many counts of this clonotype. The chain employs TRBV5-1 and TRBJ1-6; D is unresolved. Trimming pared 1 base from V and 0 bases from J, leaving 11 bases between. From germline, CDR1 is SGHRS and CDR2 YFSETQ. The CDR3 is made up of 17 amino acids. The CDR3 bases are TGCGCCAGCAGCTTGACGGCAGCTAGCTCCTATAATTCACCCCTCCACTTT. Amino acid sequence: CASSLTAASSYNSPLHF.

This clonotype was recorded many times. The genes are TRBV10-3 and TRBJ1-6, with no clear D. V was clipped by 7 bases and J by 0 bases, with 4 bases between them. The CDR3 runs to 13 residues. CDR1 and CDR2 (germline): ENHRY, SYGVKD. This CDR3 is CAITSSYNSPLHF. CDR3 coding DNA: TGTGCCATCACCAGCTCCTATAATTCACCCCTCCACTTT.

The sample holds many counts of this clonotype. The chain employs TRBV5-5 and TRBJ1-5; 8 nucleotides agree with TRBD1. The CDR3 consists of 14 residues. Germline CDR1 and CDR2: SGHKS and YYEKEE (reference sequence). With V trimmed by 0 bases and J by 4 bases, 0 bases remained unmatched. The CDR3 region has the DNA TGTGCCAGCAGCTTGGACAGGGGGAATCAGCCCCAGCATTTT. Protein sequence: CASSLDRGNQPQHF.

Of note for this clonotype: A read error is possible here, since a much larger clone lies one base away. V gene TRBV5-1 combines with J gene TRBJ1-1; 7 bases agree with TRBD1. This CDR3 comprises 14 residues. Germline V lookup: CDR1 SGHRS, CDR2 YFSETQ. The CDR3 sequence is CASSLTTGATEALF. In DNA form, the CDR3 reads TGCGCCAGCAGTTTAACTACAGGGGCCACTGAAGCTCTCTTT.

This clonotype was seen more than once but under ten times. The V call is TRBV6-5, the J call TRBJ1-2; D not resolved. V lost 0 bases and J 4 bases, leaving 9 bases between the germline ends. CDR3 size: 14 residues. Germline assignment: CDR1 MNHEY and CDR2 SVGAGI. CDR3 region: CASSYSRQPYGYTF. Written as DNA, the CDR3 is TGTGCCAGCAGTTACTCACGGCAGCCCTATGGCTACACCTTC.

The chain has TRBV30 and TRBJ1-6; D possibly corresponds to TRBD1 (5 bases). Germline values: CDR1 GTSNPN, CDR2 SVGIG (reference sequence). The CDR3 loop spans 14 amino acids. Trimming cost V 7 bases and J 7 bases, with 17 bases left between them. The CDR3 loop is CALTGQTRNSPLHF. The CDR3 region has the DNA TGTGCCTTAACGGGGCAGACTCGAAATTCACCCCTCCACTTT.

The sample holds many counts of this clonotype. The chain carries TRBV5-1 and TRBJ1-2, with 7 bases matching TRBD1. The germline V gene encodes CDR1 SGHRS and CDR2 YFSETQ. This CDR3 contains 14 residues. Unmatched junction bases numbered 5, after V lost 3 bases and J lost 3 bases. DNA for the CDR3: TGCGCCAGCAGCTCGATGCAGGGGGACTATGGCTACACCTTC. Its translation: CASSSMQGDYGYTF.

As for this clonotype: The junction differs from germline at one of its ends, possibly a read error. The V call is TRBV20-1, the J call TRBJ1-2; D not certain. Germline CDR1 and CDR2: DFQATT and SNEGSKA (reference sequence). This CDR3 has 11 amino acids. The CDR3 sequence is CSARLHGGYTF. Written as DNA, the CDR3 is TGCAGTGCTAGACTACATGGTGGCTACACCTTT.

This clonotype has a count of ten or more. The V and J genes are TRBV5-5 and TRBJ1-1; D gene unclear. Germline CDR1 and CDR2: SGHKS and YYEKEE (reference sequence). The CDR3 contains 14 residues. The V end lost 1 base, the J end lost 0 bases, and 7 bases lay between the germline ends. The CDR3 nucleotides read TGTGCCAGCAGCTTGTCTGTCTTGAACACTGAAGCTTTCTTT. Encoded protein: CASSLSVLNTEAFF.

The CDR3 region is CASSPDRGSPGELFF. DNA for the CDR3: TGTGCCAGCAGCCCGGACAGGGGGTCCCCCGGGGAGCTGTTTTTT. The chain links TRBV7-9 to TRBJ2-2; 10 bases are a match to TRBD1. The CDR3 contains 15 residues. V lost 5 bases to trimming and J lost 6 bases; unmatched junction nucleotides: 6. Germline CDR1 reads SEHNR; CDR2 reads FQNEAQ (reference sequence).

This clonotype was seen repeatedly, ten times or more. This chain uses TRBV7-2 with TRBJ2-6; 7 nucleotides line up with TRBD2. CDR1 is SGHTA, CDR2 FQGNSA, per germline. J lost 0 bases, V lost 1 base, and 6 bases had no gene match. CDR3 length: 18 residues. The CDR3 region has the DNA TGTGCCAGCAGCTTAGGGGGTTGGGGGGGCTCTGGGGCCAACGTCCTGACTTTC. Translated, it gives CASSLGGWGGSGANVLTF.

This clonotype was counted ten times or more. The rearrangement joins TRBV10-3 to TRBJ2-3; TRBD1 matches at 9 bases. From germline, CDR1 is ENHRY and CDR2 SYGVKD. This CDR3 has 16 residues. Trimming took 0 bases from V and 2 from J; bases not matched to a gene: 3. CDR3 sequence reads: CAISESTGGPTDTQYF. CDR3 DNA: TGTGCCATCAGTGAGTCGACAGGGGGTCCCACAGATACGCAGTATTTT.

About this clonotype: A much larger clone is a single base away; this may be a read error. The rearrangement links TRBV5-1 to TRBJ2-3; unclear D gene. V shed 0 bases and J shed 0 bases, with 5 bases lying between them. CDR1 is SGHRS and CDR2 is YFSETQ in the germline V gene. This CDR3 contains 14 residues. The CDR3 DNA reads TGCGCCAGCAGCTTGGCGGCTAGCACAGATACGCAGTATTTT. Its protein product is CASSLAASTDTQYF.

This clonotype was recorded at least ten times. V gene TRBV29-1 combines with J gene TRBJ2-7; TRBD2 might be the D (6 bases). Per the germline V gene, CDR1 is SQVTM and CDR2 is ANQGSEA. V shed 8 bases and J shed 4 bases, with 18 bases lying between them. The CDR3 is 13 residues long. In DNA, the CDR3 is TGCAGCTTCAAGGCGGGACCGCTATACGAGCAGTACTTC. Amino acids: CSFKAGPLYEQYF.

This clonotype was detected ten times or more. This chain joins TRBV20-1 and TRBJ2-3; 14 nucleotides align to TRBD2. The germline gives CDR1 DFQATT, CDR2 SNEGSKA (reference sequence). V trimming: 8 bases; J trimming: 0 bases; junction bases outside the gene matches: 7. CDR3 length: 16 residues. CDR3 nucleotides: TGCAGTTATGGACTAGCGGGGGGACCAAGCACAGATACGCAGTATTTT. It is translated as CSYGLAGGPSTDTQYF.